The text below deals with one T cell receptor beta chain. Its antigen is not identified. This sample is part of a study of beta chain features in type 1 diabetes. Findings of the study overall: Patients with type 1 diabetes showed fewer VDJ junction insertions and more deletions. Unsettled here was the matter of whether HLA type influences TCRB rearrangement.

Without exception, sorted populations had purity beyond 95%. The CDR3 loop spans 15 amino acids. After removal of 2 bases from V and 4 bases from J, the junction contained 5 bases not matched to a gene. Germline V CDR1 and CDR2: ENHRY, SYGVKD. Expressed TCRB transcripts were sequenced after all isolated RNA was converted to cDNA. The data were produced by immunoSEQ multiplex PCR, yet TCRdb's version contains in-frame clones alone and is incomplete. Altogether under 500,000 clones are present, over 25% being singletons, with the ten largest covering 0.065%. The chain is built from TRBV10-3 and TRBJ2-7, with 10 positions matching TRBD1. The receptor was isolated from a man between 18 and 35 years old in good health. Sequencing input: naive CD4+ T cells from blood. CDR3 sequence: CAISEGRTGGYEQYF. The CDR3 DNA sequence: TGTGCCATCAGTGAGGGAAGGACAGGGGGTTACGAGCAGTACTTC.